This T cell receptor (beta chain) was recorded in a study of cytomegalovirus exposure and HLA in healthy donors. General study results and limits: There were several of the most significant clusters that appeared linked to common viral pathogens in a later analysis.

The trim removed 4 bases at V and 3 bases at J, leaving 6 bases unmatched. Germline CDR1 SGDLS, CDR2 YYNGEE. The CDR3 has 14 amino acids. Of note for this clone: Its antigen is not known.

Primers included in the PCR were 60 Vbeta and 13 Jbeta primers. Libraries were prepared by immunoSEQ multiplex PCR; TCRdb keeps only in-frame clonotypes and omits some of them. The sample includes about 76,000 clones, 60% to 75% of them seen just once. The gene calls are TRBV9 and TRBJ1-1; 7 bases line up with TRBD1. This clonotype originated in a woman in her 40s in good health and CMV-seropositive. Sequencing input: PBMCs. Written as DNA, the CDR3 is TGTGCCAGCAGCCCATCGACAGGGTACACTGAAGCTTTCTTT. As protein: CASSPSTGYTEAFF.